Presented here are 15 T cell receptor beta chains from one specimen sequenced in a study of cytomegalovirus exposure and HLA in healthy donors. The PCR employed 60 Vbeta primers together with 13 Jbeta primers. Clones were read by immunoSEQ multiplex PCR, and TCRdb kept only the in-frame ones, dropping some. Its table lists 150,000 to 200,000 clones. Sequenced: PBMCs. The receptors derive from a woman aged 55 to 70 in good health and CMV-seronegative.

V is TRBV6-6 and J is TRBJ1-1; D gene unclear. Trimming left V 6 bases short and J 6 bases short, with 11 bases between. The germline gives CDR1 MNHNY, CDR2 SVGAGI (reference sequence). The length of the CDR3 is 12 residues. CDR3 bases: TGTGCCAGCAGGGGCGGGGAGGCTGAAGCTTTCTTT. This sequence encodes CASRGGEAEAFF.

CDR3 residues: CASSPAGDEQYF. CDR3 nucleotide sequence: TGTGCCAGCAGCCCAGCAGGTGACGAGCAGTACTTC. This chain links TRBV5-6 with TRBJ2-7; D remains unclear. The CDR3 loop spans 12 amino acids. The germline CDR1 and CDR2 sequences are SGHDT and YYEEEE. V lost 4 bases and J lost 5, with 10 bases in between.

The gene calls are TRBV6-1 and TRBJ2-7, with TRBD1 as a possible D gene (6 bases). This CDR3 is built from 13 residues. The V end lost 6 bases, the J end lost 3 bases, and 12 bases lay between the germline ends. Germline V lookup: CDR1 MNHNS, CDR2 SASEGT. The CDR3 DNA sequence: TGTGCCAGCAGAAGGGACAATTACTACGAGCAGTACTTC. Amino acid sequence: CASRRDNYYEQYF.

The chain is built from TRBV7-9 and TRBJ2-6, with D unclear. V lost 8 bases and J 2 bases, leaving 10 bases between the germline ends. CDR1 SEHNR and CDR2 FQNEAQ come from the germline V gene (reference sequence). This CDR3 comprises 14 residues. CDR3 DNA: TGTGCCAGCTCAGACCGGGCTGGGGCCAACGTCCTGACTTTC. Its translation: CASSDRAGANVLTF.

Written as DNA, the CDR3 is TGTGCCAGCAGTGGTTTCAGGGGGCGAACCGGGGAGCTGTTTTTT. This translates into CASSGFRGRTGELFF. The chain links TRBV6-1 to TRBJ2-2, with 8 positions matching TRBD1. Losses at the gene ends were 4 bases for V and 5 bases for J; bases not matched to a gene: 6. Germline values: CDR1 MNHNS, CDR2 SASEGT. The CDR3 is 15 amino acids.

Here the CDR3 reads CAWRQGEGQPQHF. The DNA for the CDR3 is TGTGCCTGGAGACAGGGAGAGGGTCAGCCCCAGCATTTT. The chain has TRBV30 and TRBJ1-5; a possible D gene is TRBD1 (6 bases). V dropped 3 bases and J dropped 6 bases, with 12 bases sitting between them. The V gene's germline CDR1 is GTSNPN and CDR2 SVGIG (reference sequence). This CDR3 is 13 amino acids long.

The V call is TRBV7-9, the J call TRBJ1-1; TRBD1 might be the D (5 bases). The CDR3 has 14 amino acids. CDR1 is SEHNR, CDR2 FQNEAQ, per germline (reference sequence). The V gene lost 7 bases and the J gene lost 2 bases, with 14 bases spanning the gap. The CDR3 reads CASTKTELNTEAFF. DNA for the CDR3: TGTGCCAGCACCAAGACAGAGCTAAACACTGAAGCTTTCTTT.

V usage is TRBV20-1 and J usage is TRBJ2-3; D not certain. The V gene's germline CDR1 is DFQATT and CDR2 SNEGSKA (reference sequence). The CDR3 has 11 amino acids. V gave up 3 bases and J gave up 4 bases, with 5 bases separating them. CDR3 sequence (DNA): TGCAGTGCTAGCCCAGCAGATACGCAGTATTTT. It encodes CSASPADTQYF.

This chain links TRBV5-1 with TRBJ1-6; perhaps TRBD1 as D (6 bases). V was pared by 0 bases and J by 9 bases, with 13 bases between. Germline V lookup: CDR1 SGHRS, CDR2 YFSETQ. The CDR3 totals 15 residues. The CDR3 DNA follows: TGCGCCAGCAGCTTGGAGGGGGAAAGGGTTTCACCCCTCCACTTT. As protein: CASSLEGERVSPLHF.

The CDR3 nucleotides are TGTGCCAGCAGTAAAGACAGGGGCTACGAGCAGTACTTC. Protein: CASSKDRGYEQYF. The rearrangement links TRBV2 to TRBJ2-7, with TRBD1 matching 8 bases. Germline-derived CDR1 and CDR2 are SNHLY and FYNNEI. This CDR3 is 13 amino acids long. J was trimmed by 3 bases and V by 5 bases; bases with no gene match: 3. The complete variable domain, with remaining parts taken from reference TRBV2 and TRBJ2-7, reads EPEVTQTPSHQVTQMGQEVILRCVPISNHLYFYWYRQILGQKVEFLVSFYNNEISEKSEIFDDQFSVERPDGSNFTLKIRSTKLEDSAMYFCASSKDRGYEQYFGPGTRLTVT.

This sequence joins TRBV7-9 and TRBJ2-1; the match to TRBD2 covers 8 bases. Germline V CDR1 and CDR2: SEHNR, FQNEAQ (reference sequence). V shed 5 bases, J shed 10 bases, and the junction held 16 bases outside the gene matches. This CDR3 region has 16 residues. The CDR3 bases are TGTGCCAGCAGCCCCAAGACTAGCGTGCCCTCAGCGGAGCAGTTCTTC. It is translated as CASSPKTSVPSAEQFF.

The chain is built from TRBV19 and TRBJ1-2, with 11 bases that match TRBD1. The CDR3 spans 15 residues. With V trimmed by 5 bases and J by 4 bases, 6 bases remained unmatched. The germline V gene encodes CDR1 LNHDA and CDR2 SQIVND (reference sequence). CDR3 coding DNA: TGTGCCAGTAGTCTCCGGACAGGGGGCAGCTATGGCTACACCTTC. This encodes CASSLRTGGSYGYTF.

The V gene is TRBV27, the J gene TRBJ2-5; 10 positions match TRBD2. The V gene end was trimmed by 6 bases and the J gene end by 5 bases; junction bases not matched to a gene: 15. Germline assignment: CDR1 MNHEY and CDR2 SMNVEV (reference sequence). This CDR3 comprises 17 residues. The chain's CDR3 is CASRPHFSGGVGETQYF. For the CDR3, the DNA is TGTGCCAGCAGGCCACACTTCAGCGGGGGGGTGGGCGAGACCCAGTACTTC.

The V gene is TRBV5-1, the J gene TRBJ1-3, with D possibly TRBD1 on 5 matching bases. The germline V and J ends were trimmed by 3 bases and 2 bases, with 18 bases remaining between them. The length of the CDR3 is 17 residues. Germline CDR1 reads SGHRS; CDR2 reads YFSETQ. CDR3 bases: TGCGCCAGCAGCTCCGCCCGAGTCGGGGGAACTGGAAACACCATATATTTT. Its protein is CASSSARVGGTGNTIYF.

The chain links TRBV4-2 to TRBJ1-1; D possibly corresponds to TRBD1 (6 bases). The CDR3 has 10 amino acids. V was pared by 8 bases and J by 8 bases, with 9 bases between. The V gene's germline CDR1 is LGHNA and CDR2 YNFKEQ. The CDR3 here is CASGGQEAFF. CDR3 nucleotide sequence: TGTGCCAGCGGTGGACAGGAAGCTTTCTTT.